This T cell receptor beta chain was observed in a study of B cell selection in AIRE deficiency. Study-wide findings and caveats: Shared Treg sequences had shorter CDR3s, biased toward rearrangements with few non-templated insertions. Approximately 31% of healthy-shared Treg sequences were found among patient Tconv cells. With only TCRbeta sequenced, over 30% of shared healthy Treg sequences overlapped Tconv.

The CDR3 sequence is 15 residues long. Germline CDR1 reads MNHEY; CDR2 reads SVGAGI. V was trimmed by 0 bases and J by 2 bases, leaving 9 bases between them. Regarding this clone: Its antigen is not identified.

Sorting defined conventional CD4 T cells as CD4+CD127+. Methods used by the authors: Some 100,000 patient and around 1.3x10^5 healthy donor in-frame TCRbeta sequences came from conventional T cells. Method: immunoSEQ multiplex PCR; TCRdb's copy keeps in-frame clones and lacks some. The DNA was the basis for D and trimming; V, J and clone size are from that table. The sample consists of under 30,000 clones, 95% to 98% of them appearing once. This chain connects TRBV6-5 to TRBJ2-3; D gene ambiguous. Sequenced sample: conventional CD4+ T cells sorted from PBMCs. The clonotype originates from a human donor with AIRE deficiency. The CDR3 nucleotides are TGTGCCAGCAGTTACTCGGCAGTACACACAGATACGCAGTATTTT. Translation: CASSYSAVHTDTQYF.